The 14 T cell receptor beta chains presented below share a single source sample, sequenced in a study of T cell repertoires in aging, cancer and after chemotherapy. A mixed TRB-A/B primer pool amplified rearranged TRB by multiplex touch-down PCR. TCRdb called the multiplex PCR reads again in MiXCR, with one record for every CDR3 protein. Of around 5,800 distinct CDR3 sequences listed, roughly 30% are singletons. TCR beta rearrangements were amplified from peripheral blood genomic DNA. The sample consisted of blood. These receptors came from a human donor in good health.

The V call is TRBV20-1, the J call TRBJ2-1, with 10 bases lining up with TRBD2. Germline CDR1 is DFQATT and CDR2 is SNEGSKA (reference sequence). V shed 6 bases and J 7 bases; nucleotides not matched to a gene: 9. This CDR3 comprises 14 residues. The CDR3 loop reads CSALAGGSRNEQFF. In nucleotides, the CDR3 is TGCAGTGCATTAGCGGGAGGCTCTAGGAATGAGCAGTTCTTC.

V gene TRBV27 combines with J gene TRBJ1-2; 7 bases match TRBD1. The trim removed 4 bases at V and 7 bases at J, leaving 9 bases unmatched. CDR1 is MNHEY, CDR2 SMNVEV, per germline (reference sequence). The CDR3 extends over 14 amino acids. The CDR3 sequence is CASSSTGVQVGYTF. In DNA form, the CDR3 reads TGTGCCAGCAGTTCAACAGGGGTACAGGTTGGCTACACCTTC.

This clonotype was observed a single time. The chain combines TRBV12-3 or TRBV12-4 with TRBJ2-1; 8 positions agree with TRBD1. This CDR3 is built from 15 residues. With 6 bases clipped from V and 6 bases from J, the junction kept 10 bases outside the gene matches. Here the CDR3 DNA reads TGTGCCAGCAGCCGGGGGCAGGGGGCGTTCAATGAGCAGTTCTTC. Translated, it gives CASSRGQGAFNEQFF.

This clonotype counts as medium-sized. V and J are TRBV19 and TRBJ2-1; 12 nucleotides match TRBD1. Germline V lookup: CDR1 LNHDA, CDR2 SQIVND (reference sequence). This CDR3 spans 15 amino acids. J was trimmed by 8 bases and V by 7 bases; bases with no gene match: 9. CDR3 amino acids: CASTTSGTGGHEQFF. For the CDR3, the DNA is TGTGCCAGTACTACATCGGGGACAGGGGGCCATGAGCAGTTCTTC.

This clonotype was found a few times. V usage is TRBV30 and J usage is TRBJ1-6, with a weak D call TRBD1 (6 bases). The CDR3 loop spans 14 amino acids. V lost 6 bases and J lost 7, with 16 bases in between. Germline V gene lookup returns CDR1 GTSNPN and CDR2 SVGIG (reference sequence). CDR3 sequence: CACSGEVGNSPLHF. The CDR3 DNA is TGTGCCTGCTCAGGGGAAGTAGGGAATTCACCCCTCCACTTT.

This clonotype was counted a single time. With a much larger clone just one base away, this may be a read error. This CDR3 is CASSRRVMANTGELFF. The DNA of the CDR3 is TGTGCCAGCAGCCGTAGGGTCATGGCTAACACCGGGGAGCTGTTTTTT. The J gene is TRBJ2-2, the V gene TRBV5-4; no clear D gene. Germline lookup yields CDR1 SGHNT and CDR2 YYREEE (reference sequence). The CDR3 is made up of 16 amino acids. V lost 4 bases to trimming and J lost 2 bases, with 15 bases between them.

This clonotype is classed as medium-sized. The CDR3 bases are TGTGCCAGCTACCTTTCCGAAAAACTGTTTTTT. Translating it yields CASYLSEKLFF. V is TRBV6-5 and J is TRBJ1-4; D ambiguous. The V gene's germline CDR1 is MNHEY and CDR2 SVGAGI. V was clipped by 8 bases and J by 8 bases, with 9 bases between them. This CDR3 has 11 residues.

The V gene is TRBV27, the J gene TRBJ2-2; D is unclear. V shed 5 bases and J shed 1 base, with 2 bases lying between them. This CDR3 comprises 12 residues. The germline V gene encodes CDR1 MNHEY and CDR2 SMNVEV (reference sequence). CDR3 sequence: CASSENTGELFF. The CDR3 DNA sequence: TGTGCCAGCAGTGAGAACACCGGGGAGCTGTTTTTT.

This clonotype has a handful of counts. The gene calls are TRBV7-2 and TRBJ2-3; D could derive from TRBD1 or TRBD2 (6 bases each). The CDR3 is made up of 16 amino acids. V was cut by 1 base and J by 0 bases, with 11 bases left in between. CDR1 and CDR2 from the germline V gene are SGHTA and FQGNSA. This CDR3 reads CASSLVGGFSTDTQYF. The CDR3 DNA follows: TGTGCCAGCAGCTTAGTCGGGGGCTTTAGCACAGATACGCAGTATTTT. Filled out from reference TRBV7-2 and TRBJ2-3, the complete variable domain reads GAGVSQSPSNKVTEKGKDVELRCDPISGHTALYWYRQSLGQGLEFLIYFQGNSAPDKSGLPSDRFSAERTGGSVSTLTIQRTQQEDSAVYLCASSLVGGFSTDTQYFGPGTRLTVL.

By sample share, this clonotype is medium-sized. V is TRBV19 and J is TRBJ1-1, with unresolved D. The CDR3 contains 13 residues. The germline gives CDR1 LNHDA, CDR2 SQIVND (reference sequence). V lost 3 bases and J 1 base, leaving 6 bases between the germline ends. CDR3 DNA: TGTGCCAGTAGTATTAGAGGGAACACTGAAGCTTTCTTT. Translated, it gives CASSIRGNTEAFF.

The J gene is TRBJ2-2, the V gene TRBV7-6, with TRBD2 identical over 8 bases. V dropped 1 base and J dropped 5; count of bases not matched to a gene: 9. The CDR3 consists of 17 residues. Per germline, CDR1 SGHVS and CDR2 FNYEAQ. The CDR3 DNA reads TGTGCCAGCAGCTTAGTCGGGAGGGCCCTATGGACCGGGGAGCTGTTTTTT. It is translated as CASSLVGRALWTGELFF.

This clonotype was seen a handful of times. The V gene is TRBV7-2, the J gene TRBJ2-5; 7 nucleotides match TRBD1. V was clipped by 4 bases and J by 1 base; unmatched bases: 6. This CDR3 contains 15 residues. CDR1 and CDR2 from the germline V gene are SGHTA and FQGNSA. The CDR3: CASSSVGTVQETQYF. The CDR3 nucleotides are TGTGCCAGCAGCTCTGTAGGGACAGTCCAAGAGACCCAGTACTTC.

The rearrangement uses TRBV6-2 or TRBV6-3 and TRBJ2-1; 11 bases are a match to TRBD2. Germline assignment: CDR1 MNHEY and CDR2 SVGEGT. The CDR3 loop spans 19 amino acids. J lost 4 bases, V lost 4 bases, and 15 bases had no gene match. Here the CDR3 reads CASSSLLAGGAIAYNEQFF. The CDR3 nucleotides are TGTGCCAGCAGTTCCTTGTTAGCGGGGGGGGCCATTGCGTACAATGAGCAGTTCTTC.

The chain recombines TRBV27 with TRBJ2-7; D might be TRBD2 (5 bases). Germline CDR1 MNHEY, CDR2 SMNVEV (reference sequence). The CDR3 is 14 residues long. V lost 6 bases and J lost 4, with 16 bases in between. The CDR3 DNA is TGTGCCAGCAGATCCGACGGAGGCCCATACGAGCAGTACTTC. The encoded protein is CASRSDGGPYEQYF.